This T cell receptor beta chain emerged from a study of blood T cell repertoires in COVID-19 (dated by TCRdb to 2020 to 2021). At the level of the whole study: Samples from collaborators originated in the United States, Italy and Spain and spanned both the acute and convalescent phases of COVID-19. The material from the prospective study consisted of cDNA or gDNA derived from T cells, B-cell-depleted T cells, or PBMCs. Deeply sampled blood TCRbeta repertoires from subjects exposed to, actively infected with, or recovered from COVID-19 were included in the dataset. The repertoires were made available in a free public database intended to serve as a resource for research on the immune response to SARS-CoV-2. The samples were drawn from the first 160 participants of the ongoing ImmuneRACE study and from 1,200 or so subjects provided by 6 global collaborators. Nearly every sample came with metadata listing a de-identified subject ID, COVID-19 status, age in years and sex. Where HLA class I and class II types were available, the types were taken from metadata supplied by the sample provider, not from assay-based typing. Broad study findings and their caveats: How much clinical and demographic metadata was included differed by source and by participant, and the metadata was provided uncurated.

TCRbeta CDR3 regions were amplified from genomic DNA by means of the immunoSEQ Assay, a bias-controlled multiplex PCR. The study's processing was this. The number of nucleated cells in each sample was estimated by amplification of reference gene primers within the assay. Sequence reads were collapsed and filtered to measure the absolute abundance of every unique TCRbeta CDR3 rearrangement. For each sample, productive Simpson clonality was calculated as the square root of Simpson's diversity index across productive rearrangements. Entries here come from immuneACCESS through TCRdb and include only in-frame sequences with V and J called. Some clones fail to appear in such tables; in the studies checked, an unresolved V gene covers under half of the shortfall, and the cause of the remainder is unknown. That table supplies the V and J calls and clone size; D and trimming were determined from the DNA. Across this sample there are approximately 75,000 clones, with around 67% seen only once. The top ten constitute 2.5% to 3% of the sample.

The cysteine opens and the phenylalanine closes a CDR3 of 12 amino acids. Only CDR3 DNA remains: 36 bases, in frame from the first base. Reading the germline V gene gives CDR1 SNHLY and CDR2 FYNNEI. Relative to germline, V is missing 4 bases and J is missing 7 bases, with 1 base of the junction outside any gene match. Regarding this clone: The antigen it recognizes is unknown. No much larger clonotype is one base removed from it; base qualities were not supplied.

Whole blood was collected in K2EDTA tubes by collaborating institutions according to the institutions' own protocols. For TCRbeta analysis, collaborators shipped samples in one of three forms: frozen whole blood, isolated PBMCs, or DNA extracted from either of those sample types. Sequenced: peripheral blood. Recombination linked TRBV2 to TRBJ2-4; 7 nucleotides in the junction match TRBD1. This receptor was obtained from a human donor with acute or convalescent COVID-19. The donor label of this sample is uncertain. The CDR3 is CASSARGNIQYF. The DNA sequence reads TGTGCCAGCAGTGCCAGGGGGAACATTCAGTACTTC.